This T cell receptor (beta chain) emerged from a study of Ad26.COV2.S vaccination and SARS-CoV-2 variants. Data came from immunoSEQ multiplex PCR; TCRdb stores just in-frame clones and leaves some out. There are 430,000 or so clones in the sample; over 75% occur only once, and roughly an eighth lies in the top ten. Stated treatment: roughly 20 received Ad26.COV2.S at low or high dose, single or two shots; several received placebo; per-sample allocation not given. After the first vaccine or placebo injection, samples were drawn on day 63. The CDR3 loop spans 13 amino acids. From germline, CDR1 is LNHDA and CDR2 SQIVND (reference sequence). The V segment lost 5 bases and the J segment 5 bases; nucleotides outside the gene matches: 3.

The gene calls are TRBV19 and TRBJ1-5; 7 bases fit TRBD1. Sequenced material: peripheral blood, taken in a trial of Ad26.COV2.S vaccine versus placebo. This receptor was identified in a person aged 18 to 59 who received the Ad26.COV2.S COVID-19 vaccine or a placebo. CDR3 region: CASSADRDQPQHF. As DNA, the CDR3 is TGTGCCAGTAGTGCCGACAGGGATCAGCCCCAGCATTTT. Full variable domain (rest looked up from reference TRBV19 and TRBJ1-5): DGGITQSPKYLFRKEGQNVTLSCEQNLNHDAMYWYRQDPGQGLRLIYYSQIVNDFQKGDIAEGYSVSREKKESFPLTVTSAQKNPTAFYLCASSADRDQPQHFGDGTRLSIL.